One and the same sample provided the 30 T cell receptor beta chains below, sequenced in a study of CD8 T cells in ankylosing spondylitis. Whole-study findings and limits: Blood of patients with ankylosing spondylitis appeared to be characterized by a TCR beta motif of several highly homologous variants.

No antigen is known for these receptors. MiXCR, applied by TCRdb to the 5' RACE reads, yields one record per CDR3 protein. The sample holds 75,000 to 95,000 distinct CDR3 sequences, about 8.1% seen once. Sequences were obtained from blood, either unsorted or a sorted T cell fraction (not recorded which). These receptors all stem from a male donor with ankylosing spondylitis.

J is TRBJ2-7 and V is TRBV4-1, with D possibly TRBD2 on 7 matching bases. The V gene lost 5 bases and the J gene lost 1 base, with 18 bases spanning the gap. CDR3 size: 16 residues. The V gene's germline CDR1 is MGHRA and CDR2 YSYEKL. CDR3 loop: CASSREGGGRSYEQYF. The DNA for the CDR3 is TGCGCCAGCAGCAGGGAGGGGGGGGGCCGGTCCTACGAGCAGTACTTC.

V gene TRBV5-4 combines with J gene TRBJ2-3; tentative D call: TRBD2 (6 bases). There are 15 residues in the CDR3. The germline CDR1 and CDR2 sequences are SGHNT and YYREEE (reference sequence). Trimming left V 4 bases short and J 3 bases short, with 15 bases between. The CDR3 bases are TGTGCCAGCAGCGAAGGGACTGCACGTACAGATACGCAGTATTTT. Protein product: CASSEGTARTDTQYF.

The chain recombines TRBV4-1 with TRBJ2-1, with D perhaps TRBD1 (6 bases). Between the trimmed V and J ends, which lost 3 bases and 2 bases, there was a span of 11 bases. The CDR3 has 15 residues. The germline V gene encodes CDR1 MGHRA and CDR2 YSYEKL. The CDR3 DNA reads TGCGCCAGCAGCCAGCAGGGGTTCGCCTACAATGAGCAGTTCTTC. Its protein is CASSQQGFAYNEQFF.

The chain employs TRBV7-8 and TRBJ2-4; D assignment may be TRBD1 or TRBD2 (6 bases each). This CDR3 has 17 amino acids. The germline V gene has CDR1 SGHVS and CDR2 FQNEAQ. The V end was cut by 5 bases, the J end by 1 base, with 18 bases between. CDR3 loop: CASSPYEGGLAKNIQYF. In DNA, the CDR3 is TGTGCCAGCAGCCCCTACGAGGGGGGCTTGGCCAAAAACATTCAGTACTTC.

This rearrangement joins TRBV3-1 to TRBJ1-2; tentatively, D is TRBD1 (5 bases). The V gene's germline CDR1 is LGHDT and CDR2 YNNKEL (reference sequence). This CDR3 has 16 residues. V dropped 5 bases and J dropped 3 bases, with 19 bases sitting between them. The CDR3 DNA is TGTGCCAGCAGCTTCTTAATTCGGGGCAGCCACTATGGCTACACCTTC. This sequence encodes CASSFLIRGSHYGYTF.

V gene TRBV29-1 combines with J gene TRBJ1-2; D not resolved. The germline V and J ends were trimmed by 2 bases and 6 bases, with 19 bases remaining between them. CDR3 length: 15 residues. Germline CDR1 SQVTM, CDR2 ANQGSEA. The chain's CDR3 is CSVEPPFAGKNGYTF. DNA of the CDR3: TGCAGCGTTGAACCCCCATTTGCGGGAAAGAATGGCTACACCTTC. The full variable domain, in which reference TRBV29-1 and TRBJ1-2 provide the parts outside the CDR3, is SAVISQKPSRDICQRGTSLTIQCQVDSQVTMMFWYRQQPGQSLTLIATANQGSEATYESGFVIDKFPISRPNLTFSTLTVSNMSPEDSSIYLCSVEPPFAGKNGYTFGSGTRLTVV.

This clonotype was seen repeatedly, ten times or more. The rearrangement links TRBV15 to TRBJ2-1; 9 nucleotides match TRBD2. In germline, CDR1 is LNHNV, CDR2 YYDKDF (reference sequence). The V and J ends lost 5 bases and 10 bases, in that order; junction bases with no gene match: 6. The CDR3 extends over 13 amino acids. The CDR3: CATSVGLAGEQFF. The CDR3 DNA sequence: TGTGCCACCAGCGTGGGTCTAGCGGGAGAGCAGTTCTTC.

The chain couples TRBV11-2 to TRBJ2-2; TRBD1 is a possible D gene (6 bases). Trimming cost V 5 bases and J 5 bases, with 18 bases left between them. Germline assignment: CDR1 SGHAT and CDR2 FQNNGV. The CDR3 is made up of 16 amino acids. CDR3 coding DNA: TGTGCCAGCAGCCCGAGGGCAGGGGACGGTACCGGGGAGCTGTTTTTT. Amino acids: CASSPRAGDGTGELFF.

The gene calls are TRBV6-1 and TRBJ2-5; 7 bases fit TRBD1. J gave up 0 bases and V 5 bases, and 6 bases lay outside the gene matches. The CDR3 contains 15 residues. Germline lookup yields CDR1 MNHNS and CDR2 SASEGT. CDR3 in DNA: TGTGCCAGCAGTCCCACGACAGGGTACCAAGAGACCCAGTACTTC. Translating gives CASSPTTGYQETQYF.

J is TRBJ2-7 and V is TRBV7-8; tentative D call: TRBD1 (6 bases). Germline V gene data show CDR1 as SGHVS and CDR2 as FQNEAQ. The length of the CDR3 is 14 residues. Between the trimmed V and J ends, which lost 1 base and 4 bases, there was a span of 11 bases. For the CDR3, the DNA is TGTGCCAGCAGCTTAGAACAGGGAAAATACGAGCAGTACGTC. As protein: CASSLEQGKYEQYV.

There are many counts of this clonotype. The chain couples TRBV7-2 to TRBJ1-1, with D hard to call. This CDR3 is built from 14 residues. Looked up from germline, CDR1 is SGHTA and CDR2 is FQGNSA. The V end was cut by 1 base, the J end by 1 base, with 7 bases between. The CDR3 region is CASSLGHQNTEAFF. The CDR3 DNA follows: TGTGCCAGCAGCTTAGGTCATCAGAACACTGAAGCTTTCTTT. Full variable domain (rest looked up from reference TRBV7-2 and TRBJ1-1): GAGVSQSPSNKVTEKGKDVELRCDPISGHTALYWYRQSLGQGLEFLIYFQGNSAPDKSGLPSDRFSAERTGGSVSTLTIQRTQQEDSAVYLCASSLGHQNTEAFFGQGTRLTVV.

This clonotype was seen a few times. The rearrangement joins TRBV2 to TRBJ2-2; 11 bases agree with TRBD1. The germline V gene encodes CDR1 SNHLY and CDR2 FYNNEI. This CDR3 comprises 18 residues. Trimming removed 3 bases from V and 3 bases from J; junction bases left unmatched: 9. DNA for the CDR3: TGTGCCAGCAGTGACGGGACAGGGGGACCCGGGGACACCGGGGAGCTGTTTTTT. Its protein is CASSDGTGGPGDTGELFF. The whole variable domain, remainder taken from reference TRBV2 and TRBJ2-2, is EPEVTQTPSHQVTQMGQEVILRCVPISNHLYFYWYRQILGQKVEFLVSFYNNEISEKSEIFDDQFSVERPDGSNFTLKIRSTKLEDSAMYFCASSDGTGGPGDTGELFFGEGSRLTVL.

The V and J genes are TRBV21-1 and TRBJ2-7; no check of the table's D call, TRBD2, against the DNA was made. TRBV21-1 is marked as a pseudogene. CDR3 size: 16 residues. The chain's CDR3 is CASRLAGGSGSYEQYV. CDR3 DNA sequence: TGTGCCAGCAGGCTAGCGGGAGGGTCCGGGTCCTACGAGCAGTACGTC.

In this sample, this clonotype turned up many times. The CDR3 coding sequence is TGTGCCAGCAGCCAAGATTGGGGATACGAGCAGTACTTC. Translating gives CASSQDWGYEQYF. The chain joins TRBV14 to TRBJ2-7; no definite D call. Trimming took 0 bases from V and 4 from J, leaving 7 bases between them. From germline, CDR1 is SGHDN and CDR2 FVKESK. The CDR3 extends over 13 amino acids.

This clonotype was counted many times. CDR3 DNA sequence: TGTGCCAGCAGTCCCCGGGGAGGGGGCTTAGTGGAAGCTTTCTTT. It translates to CASSPRGGGLVEAFF. The chain couples TRBV12-3 or TRBV12-4 to TRBJ1-1, with 7 bases that match TRBD1. The CDR3 has 15 residues. V was pared by 5 bases and J by 8 bases, with 14 bases of the junction left unmatched.

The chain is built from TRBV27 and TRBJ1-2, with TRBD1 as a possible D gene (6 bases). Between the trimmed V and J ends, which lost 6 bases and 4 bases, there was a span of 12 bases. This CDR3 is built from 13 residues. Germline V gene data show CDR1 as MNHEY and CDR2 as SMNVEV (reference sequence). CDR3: CASSPGDGYGYTF. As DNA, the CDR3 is TGTGCCAGCAGCCCAGGGGACGGCTATGGCTACACCTTC.

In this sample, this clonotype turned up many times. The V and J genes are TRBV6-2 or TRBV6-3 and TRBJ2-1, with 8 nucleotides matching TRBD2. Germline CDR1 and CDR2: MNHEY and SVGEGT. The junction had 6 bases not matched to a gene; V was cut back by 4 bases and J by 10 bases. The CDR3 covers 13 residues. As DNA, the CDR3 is TGTGCCAGCAGTTCAGCGGGAGTATTAGAGCAGTTCTTC. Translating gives CASSSAGVLEQFF.

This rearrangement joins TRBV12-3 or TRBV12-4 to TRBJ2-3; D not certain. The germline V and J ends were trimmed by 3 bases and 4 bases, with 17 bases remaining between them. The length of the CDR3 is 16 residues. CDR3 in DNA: TGTGCCAGCAGTTTGACCCCTGAGCAGATGGCAGATACGCAGTATTTT. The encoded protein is CASSLTPEQMADTQYF.

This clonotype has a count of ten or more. CDR3 nucleotides: TGTGCCAGCAGCTCAGGGACTAGCGGGACCAATGAGCAGTTCTTC. It translates to CASSSGTSGTNEQFF. This sequence joins TRBV7-9 and TRBJ2-1; 13 nucleotides align to TRBD2. The CDR3 has 15 amino acids. The junction had 3 bases not matched to a gene; V was cut back by 4 bases and J by 6 bases. Germline-derived CDR1 and CDR2 are SEHNR and FQNEAQ (reference sequence). Based on the CDR3 plus reference TRBV7-9 and TRBJ2-1, the full variable domain is DTGVSQNPRHKITKRGQNVTFRCDPISEHNRLYWYRQTLGQGPEFLTYFQNEAQLEKSRLLSDRFSAERPKGSFSTLEIQRTEQGDSAMYLCASSSGTSGTNEQFFGPGTRLTVL.

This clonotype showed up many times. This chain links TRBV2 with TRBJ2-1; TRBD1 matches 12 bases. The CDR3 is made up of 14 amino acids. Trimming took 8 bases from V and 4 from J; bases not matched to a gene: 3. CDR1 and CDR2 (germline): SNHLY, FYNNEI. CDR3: CASAGQGAYNEQFF. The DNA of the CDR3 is TGTGCCAGCGCGGGACAGGGGGCTTACAATGAGCAGTTCTTC.

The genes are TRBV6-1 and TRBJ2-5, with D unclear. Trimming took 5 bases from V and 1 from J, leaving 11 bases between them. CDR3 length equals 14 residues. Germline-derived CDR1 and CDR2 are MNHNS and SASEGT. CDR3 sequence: CASSISGAQETQYF. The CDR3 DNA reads TGTGCCAGCAGTATATCAGGCGCCCAAGAGACCCAGTACTTC.

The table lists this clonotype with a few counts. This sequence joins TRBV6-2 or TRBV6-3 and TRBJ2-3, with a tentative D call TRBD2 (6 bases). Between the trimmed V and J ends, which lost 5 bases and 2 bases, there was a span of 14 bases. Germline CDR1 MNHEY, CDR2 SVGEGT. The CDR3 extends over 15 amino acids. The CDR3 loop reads CASSHRTTHTDTQYF. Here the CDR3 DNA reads TGTGCCAGCAGTCACAGGACTACCCACACAGATACGCAGTATTTT.

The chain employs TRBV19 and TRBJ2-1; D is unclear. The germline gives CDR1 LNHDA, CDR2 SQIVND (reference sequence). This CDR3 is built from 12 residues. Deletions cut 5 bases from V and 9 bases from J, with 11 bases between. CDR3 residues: CASSSFFGEQFF. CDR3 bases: TGTGCCAGTAGTTCCTTTTTCGGTGAGCAGTTCTTC.

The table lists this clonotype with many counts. CDR3 coding DNA: TGCGCCAGCAGCCAAGAACCCAAGAACACTGAAGCTTTCTTT. Protein: CASSQEPKNTEAFF. The V and J genes are TRBV4-1 and TRBJ1-1; D unresolved. The CDR3 runs 14 residues. Germline lookup yields CDR1 MGHRA and CDR2 YSYEKL. V was clipped by 0 bases and J by 1 base, with 6 bases between them.

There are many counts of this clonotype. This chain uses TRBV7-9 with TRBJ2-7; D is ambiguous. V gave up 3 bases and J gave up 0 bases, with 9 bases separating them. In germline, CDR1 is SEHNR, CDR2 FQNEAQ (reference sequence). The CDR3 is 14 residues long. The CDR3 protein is CASSFTLSSYEQYF. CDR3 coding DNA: TGTGCCAGCAGCTTTACCCTTAGCTCCTACGAGCAGTACTTC.

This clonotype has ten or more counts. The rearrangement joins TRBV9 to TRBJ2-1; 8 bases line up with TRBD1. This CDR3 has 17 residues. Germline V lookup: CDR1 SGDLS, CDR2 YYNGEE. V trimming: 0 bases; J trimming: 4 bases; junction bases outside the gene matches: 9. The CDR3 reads CASSVAGTGGEYNEQFF. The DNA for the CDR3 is TGTGCCAGCAGCGTAGCTGGGACAGGAGGGGAATACAATGAGCAGTTCTTC.

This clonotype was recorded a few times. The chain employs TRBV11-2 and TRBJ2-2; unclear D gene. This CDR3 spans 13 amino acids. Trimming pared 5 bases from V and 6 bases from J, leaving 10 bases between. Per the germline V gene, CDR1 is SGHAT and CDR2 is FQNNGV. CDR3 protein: CASSPPTSGELFF. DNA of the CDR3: TGTGCCAGCAGCCCCCCTACCTCCGGGGAGCTGTTTTTT.

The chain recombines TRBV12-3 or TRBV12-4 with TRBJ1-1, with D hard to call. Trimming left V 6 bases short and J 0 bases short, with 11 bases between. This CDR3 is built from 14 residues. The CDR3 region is CASSLTKVNTEAFF. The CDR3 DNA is TGTGCCAGCAGCCTAACCAAGGTGAACACTGAAGCTTTCTTT.

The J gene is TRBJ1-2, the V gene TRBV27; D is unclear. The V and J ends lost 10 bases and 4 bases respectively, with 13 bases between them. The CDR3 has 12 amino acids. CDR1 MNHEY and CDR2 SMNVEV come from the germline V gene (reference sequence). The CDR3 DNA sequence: TGTGCCATCAGCTCGGGGAGCTATGGCTACACCTTC. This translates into CAISSGSYGYTF.

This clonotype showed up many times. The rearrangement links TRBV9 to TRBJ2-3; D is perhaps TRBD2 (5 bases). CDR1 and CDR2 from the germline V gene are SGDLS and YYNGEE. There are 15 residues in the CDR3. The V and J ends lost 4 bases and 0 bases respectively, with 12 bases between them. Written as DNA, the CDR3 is TGTGCCAGCAGCCCGGGATGGTTTAGCACAGATACGCAGTATTTT. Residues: CASSPGWFSTDTQYF.